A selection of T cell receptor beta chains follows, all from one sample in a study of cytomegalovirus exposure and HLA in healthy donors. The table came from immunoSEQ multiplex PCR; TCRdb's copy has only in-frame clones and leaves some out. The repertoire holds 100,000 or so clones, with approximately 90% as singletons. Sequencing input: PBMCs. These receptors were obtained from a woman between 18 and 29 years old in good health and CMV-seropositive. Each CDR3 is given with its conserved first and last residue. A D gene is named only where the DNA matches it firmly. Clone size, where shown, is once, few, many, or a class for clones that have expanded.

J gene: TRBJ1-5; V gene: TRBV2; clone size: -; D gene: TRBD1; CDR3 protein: CASSGDRSGNQPQHF; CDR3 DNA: TGTGCCAGCAGTGGGGACAGGTCGGGCAATCAGCCCCAGCATTTT
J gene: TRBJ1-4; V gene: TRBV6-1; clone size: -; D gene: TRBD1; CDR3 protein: CASDAGGAREKLFF; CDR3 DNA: TGTGCCAGCGACGCAGGGGGCGCGAGGGAAAAACTGTTTTTT
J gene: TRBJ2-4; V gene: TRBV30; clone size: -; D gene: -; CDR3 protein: CACLAPNIQYF; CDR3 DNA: TGTGCCTGCCTAGCGCCAAACATTCAGTACTTC
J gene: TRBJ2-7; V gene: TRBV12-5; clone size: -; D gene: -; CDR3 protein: CASGSPRTGPFPYEQYF; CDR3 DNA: TGTGCTAGTGGTTCGCCTAGAACAGGGCCTTTTCCCTACGAGCAGTACTTC
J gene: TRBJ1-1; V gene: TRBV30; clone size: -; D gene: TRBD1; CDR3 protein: CAWSVQGVMRTEAFF; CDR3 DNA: TGTGCCTGGAGTGTACAGGGGGTGATGAGGACTGAAGCTTTCTTT
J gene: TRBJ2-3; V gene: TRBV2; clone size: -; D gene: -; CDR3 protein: CASTGMTDTQYF; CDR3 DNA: TGTGCCAGCACGGGGATGACAGATACGCAGTATTTT
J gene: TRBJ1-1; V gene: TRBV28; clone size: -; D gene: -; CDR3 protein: CASSRRTGAFF; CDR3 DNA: TGTGCCAGCAGTCGCAGGACGGGGGCTTTCTTT
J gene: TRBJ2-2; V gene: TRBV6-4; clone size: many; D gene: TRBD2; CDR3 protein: CASSGTSGNTGELFF; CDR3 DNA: TGTGCCAGCAGTGGGACTAGCGGGAACACCGGGGAGCTGTTTTTT
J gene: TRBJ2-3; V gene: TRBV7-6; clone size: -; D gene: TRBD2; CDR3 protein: CASSLAIGGTGGDTQYF; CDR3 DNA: TGTGCCAGCAGCTTAGCGATAGGAGGGACGGGAGGAGATACGCAGTATTTT
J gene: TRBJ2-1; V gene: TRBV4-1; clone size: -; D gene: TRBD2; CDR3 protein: CASSQGLTSGRREQFF; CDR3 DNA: TGCGCCAGCAGCCAAGGGTTGACTAGCGGGAGGAGAGAGCAGTTCTTC
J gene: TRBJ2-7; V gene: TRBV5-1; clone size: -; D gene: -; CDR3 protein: CASRWQGSYEQYF; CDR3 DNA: TGCGCCAGCAGATGGCAGGGCTCCTACGAGCAGTACTTC
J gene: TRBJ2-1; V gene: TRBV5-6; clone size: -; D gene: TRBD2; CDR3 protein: CASSFFRRTSSPNEQFF; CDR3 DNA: TGTGCCAGCAGCTTTTTTCGAAGGACTAGTTCCCCAAATGAGCAGTTCTTC
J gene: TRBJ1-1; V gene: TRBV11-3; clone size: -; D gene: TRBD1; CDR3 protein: CASSFRGLAEAFF; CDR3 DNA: TGTGCCAGCAGCTTTAGGGGGCTGGCTGAAGCTTTCTTT
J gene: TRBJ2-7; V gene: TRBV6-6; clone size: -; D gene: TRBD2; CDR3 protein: CASTDGGVVYEQYF; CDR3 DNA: TGTGCCAGCACCGACGGGGGGGTGGTCTACGAGCAGTACTTC
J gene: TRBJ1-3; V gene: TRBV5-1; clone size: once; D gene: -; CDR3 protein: CASSLAGVNFGNTIYF; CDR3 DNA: TGCGCCAGCAGCTTGGCAGGGGTGAATTTTGGAAACACCATATATTTT
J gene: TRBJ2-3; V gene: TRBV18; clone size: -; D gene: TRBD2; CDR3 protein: CASSLPLAGPLTDTQYF; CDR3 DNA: TGTGCCAGCTCACTCCCACTAGCGGGGCCACTCACAGATACGCAGTATTTT
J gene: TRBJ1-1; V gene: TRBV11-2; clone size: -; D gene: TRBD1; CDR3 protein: CASSSNRGLNEAFF; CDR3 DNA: TGTGCCAGCAGCTCGAACAGGGGGCTGAATGAAGCTTTCTTT
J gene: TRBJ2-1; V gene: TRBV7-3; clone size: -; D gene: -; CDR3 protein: CASSLNVQGNNEQFF; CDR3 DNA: TGTGCCAGCAGCTTAAATGTACAGGGTAACAATGAGCAGTTCTTC
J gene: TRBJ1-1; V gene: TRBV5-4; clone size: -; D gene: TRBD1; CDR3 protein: CASSMLGQATEAFF; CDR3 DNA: TGTGCCAGCAGCATGTTGGGACAGGCCACTGAAGCTTTCTTT
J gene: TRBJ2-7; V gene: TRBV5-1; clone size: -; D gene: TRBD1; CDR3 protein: CASSLTTGSYEQYF; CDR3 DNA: TGCGCCAGCAGCTTGACGACAGGGTCCTACGAGCAGTACTTC
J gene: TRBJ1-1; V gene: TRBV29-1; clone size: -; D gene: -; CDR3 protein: CSARTRADLGAFF; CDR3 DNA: TGCAGCGCCAGGACAAGGGCTGACTTGGGAGCTTTCTTT
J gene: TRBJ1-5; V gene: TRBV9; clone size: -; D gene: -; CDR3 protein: CASSPGGGSNQPQHF; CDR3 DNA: TGTGCCAGCAGCCCTGGGGGGGGGAGCAATCAGCCCCAGCATTTT
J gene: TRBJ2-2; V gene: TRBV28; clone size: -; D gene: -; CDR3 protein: CASSLLHGELFF; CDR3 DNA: TGTGCCAGCAGTTTATTACACGGGGAGCTGTTTTTT
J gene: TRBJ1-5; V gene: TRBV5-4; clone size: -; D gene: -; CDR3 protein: CASSSGGSNQPQHF; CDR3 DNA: TGTGCCAGCAGCTCAGGTGGCAGCAATCAGCCCCAGCATTTT
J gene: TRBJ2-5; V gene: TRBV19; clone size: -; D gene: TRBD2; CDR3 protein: CASTPGLAGLQETQYF; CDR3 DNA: TGTGCCAGTACCCCGGGACTAGCGGGGCTTCAAGAGACCCAGTACTTC
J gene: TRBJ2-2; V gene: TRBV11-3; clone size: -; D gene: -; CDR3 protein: CASSSKITGELFF; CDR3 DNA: TGTGCCAGCAGCTCTAAAATCACCGGGGAGCTGTTTTTT
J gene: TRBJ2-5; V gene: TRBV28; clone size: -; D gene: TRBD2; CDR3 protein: CASRGTSGGQETQYF; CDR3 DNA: TGTGCCAGCAGGGGGACTAGCGGGGGCCAAGAGACCCAGTACTTC
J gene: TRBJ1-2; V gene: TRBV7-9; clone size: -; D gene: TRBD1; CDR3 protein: CASSFDRGTGGYTF; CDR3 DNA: TGTGCCAGCAGCTTTGACAGGGGGACTGGCGGCTACACCTTC
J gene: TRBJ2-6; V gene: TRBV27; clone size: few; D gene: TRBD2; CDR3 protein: CASSSLLAGGPNKVANVLTF; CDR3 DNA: TGTGCCAGCAGTTCCCTACTAGCGGGAGGGCCGAACAAGGTGGCCAACGTCCTGACTTTC
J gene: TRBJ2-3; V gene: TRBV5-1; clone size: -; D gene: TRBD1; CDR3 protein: CASAGTESTDTQYF; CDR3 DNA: TGCGCCAGCGCCGGGACAGAGAGCACAGATACGCAGTATTTT
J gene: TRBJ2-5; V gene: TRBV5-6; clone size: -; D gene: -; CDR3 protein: CASSLELRQETQYF; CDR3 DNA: TGTGCCAGCAGCTTGGAACTACGACAAGAGACCCAGTACTTC
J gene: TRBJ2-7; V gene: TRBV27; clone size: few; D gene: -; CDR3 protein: CASIGLGNYEQYF; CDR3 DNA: TGTGCCAGCATTGGGTTGGGCAACTACGAGCAGTACTTC
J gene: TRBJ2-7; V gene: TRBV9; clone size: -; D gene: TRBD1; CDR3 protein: CASSVHRDRPYEQYF; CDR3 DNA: TGTGCCAGCAGCGTCCACCGGGACAGACCCTACGAGCAGTACTTC
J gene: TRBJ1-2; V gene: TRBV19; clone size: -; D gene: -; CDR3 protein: CASTPGEYPNYGYTF; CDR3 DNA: TGTGCCAGTACCCCCGGGGAGTATCCGAACTATGGCTACACCTTC
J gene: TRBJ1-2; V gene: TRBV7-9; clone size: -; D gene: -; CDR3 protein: CASSETGDGYTF; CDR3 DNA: TGTGCCAGCAGCGAGACGGGGGATGGCTACACCTTC
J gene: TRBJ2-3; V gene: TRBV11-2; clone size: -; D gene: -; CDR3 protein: CASSLERTDTQYF; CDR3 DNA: TGTGCCAGCAGCTTAGAGCGGACAGATACGCAGTATTTT
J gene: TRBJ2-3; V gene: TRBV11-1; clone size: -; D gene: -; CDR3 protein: CASSLGGGRGDTQYF; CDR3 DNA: TGTGCCAGCAGCTTAGGGGGGGGCCGTGGAGATACGCAGTATTTT
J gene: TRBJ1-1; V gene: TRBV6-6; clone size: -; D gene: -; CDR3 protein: CASSPNAFF; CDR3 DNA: TGTGCCAGCAGCCCCAATGCTTTCTTT
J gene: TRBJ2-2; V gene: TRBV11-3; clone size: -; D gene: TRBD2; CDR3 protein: CASSLAPAGGLTGELFF; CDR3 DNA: TGTGCCAGCAGCTTAGCCCCAGCGGGGGGCCTCACCGGGGAGCTGTTTTTT
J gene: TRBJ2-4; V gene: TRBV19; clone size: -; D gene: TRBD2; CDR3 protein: CAPGGPAKNIQYF; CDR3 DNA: TGTGCCCCGGGGGGGCCAGCCAAAAACATTCAGTACTTC
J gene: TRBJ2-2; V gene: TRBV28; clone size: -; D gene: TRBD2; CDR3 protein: CASSWGSGGINTGELFF; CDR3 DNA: TGTGCCAGCAGTTGGGGTAGCGGGGGCATCAACACCGGGGAGCTGTTTTTT
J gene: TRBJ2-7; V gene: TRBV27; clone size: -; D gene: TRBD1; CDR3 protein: CASRRETGTGAYEQYF; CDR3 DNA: TGTGCCAGCCGCCGCGAGACCGGGACAGGGGCTTACGAGCAGTACTTC
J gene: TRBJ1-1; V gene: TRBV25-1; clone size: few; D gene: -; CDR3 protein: CASSQGGLNTEAFF; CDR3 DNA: TGTGCCAGCAGCCAAGGCGGATTGAACACTGAAGCTTTCTTT
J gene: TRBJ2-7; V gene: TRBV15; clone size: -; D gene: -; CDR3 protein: CATSVRGGGPWDEQYF; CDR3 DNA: TGTGCCACCAGCGTGAGAGGAGGAGGGCCTTGGGACGAGCAGTACTTC
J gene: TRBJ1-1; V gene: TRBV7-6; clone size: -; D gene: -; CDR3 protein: CASSLTENTEAFF; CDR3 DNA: TGTGCCAGCAGCTTGACAGAAAACACTGAAGCTTTCTTT
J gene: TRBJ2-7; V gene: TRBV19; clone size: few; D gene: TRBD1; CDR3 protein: CASRMTGVYEQYF; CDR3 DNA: TGTGCCAGTAGGATGACAGGGGTTTACGAGCAGTACTTC
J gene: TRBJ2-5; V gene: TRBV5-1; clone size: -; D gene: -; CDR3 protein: CASSYEETQYF; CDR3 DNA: TGCGCCAGCAGTTACGAGGAGACCCAGTACTTC
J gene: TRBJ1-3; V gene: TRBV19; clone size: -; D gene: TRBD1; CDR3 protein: CASSIFRDSPRGNTIYF; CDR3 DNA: TGTGCCAGTAGTATATTCCGGGACAGTCCTCGCGGAAACACCATATATTTT
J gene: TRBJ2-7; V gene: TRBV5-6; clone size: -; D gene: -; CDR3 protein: CASSHSLSSYEQYF; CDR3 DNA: TGTGCCAGCAGCCATTCACTGAGCTCCTACGAGCAGTACTTC
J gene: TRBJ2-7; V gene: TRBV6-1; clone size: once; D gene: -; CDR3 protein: CASSALGTYPYEQYF; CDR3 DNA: TGTGCCAGCAGTGCTCTCGGGACATACCCCTACGAGCAGTACTTC
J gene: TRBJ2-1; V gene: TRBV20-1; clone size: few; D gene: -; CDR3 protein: CSAPGGAEQFF; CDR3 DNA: TGCAGTGCCCCGGGCGGGGCGGAGCAGTTCTTC
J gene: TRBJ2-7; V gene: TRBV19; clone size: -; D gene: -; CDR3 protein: CASSAQGRGSYEQYF; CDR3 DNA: TGTGCCAGTAGTGCACAGGGTAGGGGATCCTACGAGCAGTACTTC
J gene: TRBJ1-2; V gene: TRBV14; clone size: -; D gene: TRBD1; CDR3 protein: CASRSPGGFGGYTF; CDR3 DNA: TGTGCCAGCAGATCACCAGGGGGGTTTGGCGGCTACACCTTC
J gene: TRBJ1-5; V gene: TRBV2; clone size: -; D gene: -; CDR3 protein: CASSEFGGAGQPQHF; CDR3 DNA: TGTGCCAGCAGTGAATTTGGGGGGGCAGGCCAGCCCCAGCATTTT